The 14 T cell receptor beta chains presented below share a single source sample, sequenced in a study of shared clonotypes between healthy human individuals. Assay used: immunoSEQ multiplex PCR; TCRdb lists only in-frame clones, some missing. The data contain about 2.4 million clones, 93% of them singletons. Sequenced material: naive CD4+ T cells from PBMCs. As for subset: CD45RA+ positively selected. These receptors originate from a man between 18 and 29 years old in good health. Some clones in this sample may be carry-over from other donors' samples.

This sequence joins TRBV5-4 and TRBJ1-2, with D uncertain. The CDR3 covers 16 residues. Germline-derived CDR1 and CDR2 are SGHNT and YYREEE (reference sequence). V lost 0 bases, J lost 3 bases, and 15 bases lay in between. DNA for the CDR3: TGTGCCAGCAGCTTGGTTGGCCCTCGGGGATACTATGGCTACACCTTC. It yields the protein CASSLVGPRGYYGYTF.

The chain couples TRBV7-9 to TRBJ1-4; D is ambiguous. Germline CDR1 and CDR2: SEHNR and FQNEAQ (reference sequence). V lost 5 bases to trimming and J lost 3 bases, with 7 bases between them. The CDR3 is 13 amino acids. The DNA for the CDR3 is TGTGCCAGCAGCCCCTTGGCTAATGAAAAACTGTTTTTT. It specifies CASSPLANEKLFF.

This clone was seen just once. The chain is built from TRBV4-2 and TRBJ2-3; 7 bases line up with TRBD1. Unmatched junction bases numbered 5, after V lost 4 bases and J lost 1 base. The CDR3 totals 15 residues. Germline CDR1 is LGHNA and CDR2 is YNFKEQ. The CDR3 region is CASSRRDSGTDTQYF. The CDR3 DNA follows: TGTGCCAGCAGCCGACGGGACAGTGGCACAGATACGCAGTATTTT.

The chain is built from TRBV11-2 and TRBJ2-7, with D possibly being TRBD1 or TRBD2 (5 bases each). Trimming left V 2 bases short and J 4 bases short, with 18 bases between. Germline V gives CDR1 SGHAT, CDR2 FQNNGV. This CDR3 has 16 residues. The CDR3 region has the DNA TGTGCCAGCAGCTTATTTGGAAGGGGTAGGAGGTACGAGCAGTACTTC. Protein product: CASSLFGRGRRYEQYF.

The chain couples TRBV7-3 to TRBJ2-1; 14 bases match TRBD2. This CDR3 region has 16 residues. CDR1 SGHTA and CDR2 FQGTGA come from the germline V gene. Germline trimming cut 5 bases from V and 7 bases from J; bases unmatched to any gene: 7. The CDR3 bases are TGTGCCAGCAGCAATCCGGGACTAGCGGGAGAAAATGAGCAGTTCTTC. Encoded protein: CASSNPGLAGENEQFF.

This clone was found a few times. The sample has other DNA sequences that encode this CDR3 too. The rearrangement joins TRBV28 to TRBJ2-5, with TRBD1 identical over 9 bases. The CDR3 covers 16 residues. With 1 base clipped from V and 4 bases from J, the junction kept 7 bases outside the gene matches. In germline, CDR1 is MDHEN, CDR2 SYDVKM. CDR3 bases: TGTGCCAGCAGTTTATTGGGACAGGGCCCCCGAGAGACCCAGTACTTC. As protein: CASSLLGQGPRETQYF.

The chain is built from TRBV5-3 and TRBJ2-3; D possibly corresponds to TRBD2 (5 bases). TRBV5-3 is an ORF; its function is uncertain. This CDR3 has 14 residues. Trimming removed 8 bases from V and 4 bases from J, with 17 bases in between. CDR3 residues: CASTRTPWADTQYF. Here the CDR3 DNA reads TGTGCCAGCACCCGGACTCCGTGGGCAGATACGCAGTATTTT.

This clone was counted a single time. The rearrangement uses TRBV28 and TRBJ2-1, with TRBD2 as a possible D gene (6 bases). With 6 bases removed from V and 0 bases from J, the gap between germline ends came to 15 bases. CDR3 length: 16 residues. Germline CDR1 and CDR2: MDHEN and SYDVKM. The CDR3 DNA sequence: TGTGCCAGCAGATCAAGGGCGGGGATCTCCTACAATGAGCAGTTCTTC. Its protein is CASRSRAGISYNEQFF.

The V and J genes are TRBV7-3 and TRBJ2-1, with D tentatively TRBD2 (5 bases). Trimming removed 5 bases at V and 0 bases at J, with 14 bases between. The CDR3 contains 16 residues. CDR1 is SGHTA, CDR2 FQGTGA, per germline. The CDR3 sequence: CASSPEGTISYNEQFF. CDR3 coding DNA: TGTGCCAGCAGCCCCGAGGGCACAATCTCCTACAATGAGCAGTTCTTC. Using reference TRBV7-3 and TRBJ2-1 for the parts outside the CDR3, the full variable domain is GAGVSQTPSNKVTEKGKYVELRCDPISGHTALYWYRQSLGQGPEFLIYFQGTGAADDSGLPNDRFFAVRPEGSVSTLKIQRTERGDSAVYLCASSPEGTISYNEQFFGPGTRLTVL.

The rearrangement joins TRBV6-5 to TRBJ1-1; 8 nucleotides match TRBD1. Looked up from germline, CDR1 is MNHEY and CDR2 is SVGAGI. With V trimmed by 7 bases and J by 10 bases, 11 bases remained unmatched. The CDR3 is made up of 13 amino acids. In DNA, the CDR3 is TGTGCCAGCACTGTAGACAGGGGCTCGGGAGCTTTCTTT. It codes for CASTVDRGSGAFF.

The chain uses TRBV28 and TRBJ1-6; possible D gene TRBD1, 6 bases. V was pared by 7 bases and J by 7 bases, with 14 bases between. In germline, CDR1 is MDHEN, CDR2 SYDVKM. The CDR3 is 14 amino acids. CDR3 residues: CASITGTRNSPLHF. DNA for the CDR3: TGTGCCAGCATTACCGGGACAAGGAATTCACCCCTCCACTTT.

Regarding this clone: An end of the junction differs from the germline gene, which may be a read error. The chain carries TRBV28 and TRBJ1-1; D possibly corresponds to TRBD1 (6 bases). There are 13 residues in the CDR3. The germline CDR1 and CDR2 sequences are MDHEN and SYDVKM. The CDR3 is CAGSLQGRTEAFF. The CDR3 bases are TGTGCCGGCAGTTTACAGGGTCGGACTGAAGCTTTCTTT.

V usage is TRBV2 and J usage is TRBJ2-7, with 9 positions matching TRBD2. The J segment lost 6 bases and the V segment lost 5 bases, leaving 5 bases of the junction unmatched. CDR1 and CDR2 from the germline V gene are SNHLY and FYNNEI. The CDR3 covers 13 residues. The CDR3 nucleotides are TGTGCCAGCAGTCGGACTAGCGTGAGCGAGCAGTACTTC. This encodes CASSRTSVSEQYF. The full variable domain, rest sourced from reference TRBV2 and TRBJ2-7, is EPEVTQTPSHQVTQMGQEVILRCVPISNHLYFYWYRQILGQKVEFLVSFYNNEISEKSEIFDDQFSVERPDGSNFTLKIRSTKLEDSAMYFCASSRTSVSEQYFGPGTRLTVT.

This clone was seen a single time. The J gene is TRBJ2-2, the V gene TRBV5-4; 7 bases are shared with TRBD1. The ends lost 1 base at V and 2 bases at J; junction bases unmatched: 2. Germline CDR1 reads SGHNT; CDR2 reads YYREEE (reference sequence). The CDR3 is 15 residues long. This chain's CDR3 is CASSLRGLNTGELFF. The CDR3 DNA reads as TGTGCCAGCAGCTTGAGGGGGCTTAACACCGGGGAGCTGTTTTTT.